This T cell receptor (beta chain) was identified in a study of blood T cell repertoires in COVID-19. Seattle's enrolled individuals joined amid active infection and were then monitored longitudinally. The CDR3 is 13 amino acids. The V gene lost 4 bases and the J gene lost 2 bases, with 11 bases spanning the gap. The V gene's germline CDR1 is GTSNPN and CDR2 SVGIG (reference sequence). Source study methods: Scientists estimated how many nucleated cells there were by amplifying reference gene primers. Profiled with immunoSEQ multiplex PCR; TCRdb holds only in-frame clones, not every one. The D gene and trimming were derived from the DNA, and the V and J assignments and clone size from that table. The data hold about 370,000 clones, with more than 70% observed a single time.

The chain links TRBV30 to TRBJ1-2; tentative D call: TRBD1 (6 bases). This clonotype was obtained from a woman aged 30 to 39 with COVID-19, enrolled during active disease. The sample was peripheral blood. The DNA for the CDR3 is TGTGCCTGGACCCAACAGGGAAACTATGGCTACACCTTC. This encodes CAWTQQGNYGYTF.